The present T cell receptor beta chain was sequenced within a study of blood T cell repertoires in COVID-19. Study-wide context: COVID-19 samples, acute and convalescent, were from the United States, Italy and Spain. T cells, B-cell-depleted T cells, or PBMCs supplied cDNA or gDNA.

Using immunoSEQ multiplex PCR, the repertoire was profiled, and TCRdb retains in-frame clones only, with some absent. The sample records about 130,000 clones, about 86% being singletons. CDR1 and CDR2 from the germline V gene are MGHRA and YSYEKL. The CDR3 covers 19 residues. J lost 0 bases, V lost 1 base, and 10 bases had no gene match. Enrolled through a virtual design, the participants were between roughly 18 and 90 years of age and came from around 25 US areas. In assigning cohorts, the study relied on participant-reported clinical history. The chain employs TRBV4-1 and TRBJ1-3; 9 bases map to TRBD1. The receptor was isolated from a woman in her forties or fifties who had recovered from COVID-19. The sample consisted of PBMCs or T cells enriched from blood (not recorded which). The CDR3, as DNA: TGCGCCAGCAGCCAAGTGGGCGGGACAGGGTTCGGCTCTGGAAACACCATATATTTT. Protein sequence: CASSQVGGTGFGSGNTIYF.